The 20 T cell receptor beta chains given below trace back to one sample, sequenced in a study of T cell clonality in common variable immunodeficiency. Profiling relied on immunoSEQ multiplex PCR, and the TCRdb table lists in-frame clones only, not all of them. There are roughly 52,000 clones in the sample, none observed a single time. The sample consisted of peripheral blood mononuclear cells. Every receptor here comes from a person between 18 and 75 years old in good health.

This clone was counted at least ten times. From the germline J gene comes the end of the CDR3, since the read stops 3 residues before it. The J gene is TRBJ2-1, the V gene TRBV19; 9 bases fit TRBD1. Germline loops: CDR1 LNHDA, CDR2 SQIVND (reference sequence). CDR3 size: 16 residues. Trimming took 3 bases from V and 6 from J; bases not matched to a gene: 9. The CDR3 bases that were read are TGTGCCAGTAGTATGCTACAGGGGGCGTTAGGCAATGAG. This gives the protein CASSMLQGALGNE. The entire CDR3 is CASSMLQGALGNEQFF.

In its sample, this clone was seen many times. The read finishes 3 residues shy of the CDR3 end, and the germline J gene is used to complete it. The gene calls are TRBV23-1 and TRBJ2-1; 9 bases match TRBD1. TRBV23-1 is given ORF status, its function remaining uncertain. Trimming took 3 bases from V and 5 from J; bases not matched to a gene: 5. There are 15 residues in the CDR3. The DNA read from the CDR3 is TGCGCCAGCAGTCATGGACAGGGGTGGCACAATGAG. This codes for CASSHGQGWHNE. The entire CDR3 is CASSHGQGWHNEQFF.

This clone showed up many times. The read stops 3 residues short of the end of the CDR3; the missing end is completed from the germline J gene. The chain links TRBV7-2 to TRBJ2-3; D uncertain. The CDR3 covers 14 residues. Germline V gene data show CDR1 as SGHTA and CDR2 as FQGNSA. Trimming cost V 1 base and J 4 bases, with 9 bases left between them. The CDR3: CASSLEIGPDTQYF. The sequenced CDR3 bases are TGTGCCAGCAGCTTAGAGATAGGGCCAGATACG. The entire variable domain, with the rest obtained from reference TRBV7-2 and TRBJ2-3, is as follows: GAGVSQSPSNKVTEKGKDVELRCDPISGHTALYWYRQSLGQGLEFLIYFQGNSAPDKSGLPSDRFSAERTGGSVSTLTIQRTQQEDSAVYLCASSLEIGPDTQYFGPGTRLTVL.

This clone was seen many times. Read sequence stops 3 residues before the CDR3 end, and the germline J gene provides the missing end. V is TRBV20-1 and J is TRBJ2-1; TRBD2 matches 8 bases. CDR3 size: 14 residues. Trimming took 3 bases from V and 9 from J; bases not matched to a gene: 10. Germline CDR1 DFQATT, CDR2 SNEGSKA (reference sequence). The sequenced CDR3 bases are TGCAGTGCTAGGGGCTTGGCGGGAGGTCCTGAG. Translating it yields CSARGLAGGPE. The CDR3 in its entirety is CSARGLAGGPEQFF.

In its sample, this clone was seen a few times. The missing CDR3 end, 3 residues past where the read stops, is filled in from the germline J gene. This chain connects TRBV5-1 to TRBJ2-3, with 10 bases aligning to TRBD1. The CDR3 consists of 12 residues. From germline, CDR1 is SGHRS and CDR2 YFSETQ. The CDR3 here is CASSLGQGAQYF. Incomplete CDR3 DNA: TGCGCCAGCAGCTTAGGACAGGGGGCG.

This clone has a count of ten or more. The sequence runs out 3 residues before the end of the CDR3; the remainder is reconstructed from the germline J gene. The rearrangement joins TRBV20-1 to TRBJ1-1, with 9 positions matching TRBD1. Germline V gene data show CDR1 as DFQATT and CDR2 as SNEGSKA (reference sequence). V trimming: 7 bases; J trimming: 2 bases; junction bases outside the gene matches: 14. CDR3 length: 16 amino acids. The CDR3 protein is CSVDSGQGTINTEAFF. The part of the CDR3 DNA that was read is TGCAGTGTGGACTCGGGACAGGGTACTATTAACACTGAA.

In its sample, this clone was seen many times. Partial CDR3 DNA: TGCGCCAGCAGCTTGGGGGCTAGCGGGACCGGGGAG. Encoded protein: CASSLGASGTGE. The entire CDR3 sequence reads CASSLGASGTGELFF. The chain joins TRBV5-1 to TRBJ2-2; 8 bases line up with TRBD2. Sequencing ends 3 residues short of the CDR3 end; the germline J gene provides the rest. Germline V CDR1 and CDR2: SGHRS, YFSETQ. The CDR3 consists of 15 residues. The J segment lost 5 bases and the V segment lost 0 bases, leaving 3 bases of the junction unmatched.

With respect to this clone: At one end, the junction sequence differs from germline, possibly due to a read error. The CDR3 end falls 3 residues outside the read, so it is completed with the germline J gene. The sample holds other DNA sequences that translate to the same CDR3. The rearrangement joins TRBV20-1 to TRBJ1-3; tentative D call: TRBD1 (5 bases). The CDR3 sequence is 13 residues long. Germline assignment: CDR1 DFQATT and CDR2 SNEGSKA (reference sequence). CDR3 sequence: CSASPGLGHTIYF. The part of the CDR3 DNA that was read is TGCAGTGCTAGTCCAGGGCTAGGACACACA.

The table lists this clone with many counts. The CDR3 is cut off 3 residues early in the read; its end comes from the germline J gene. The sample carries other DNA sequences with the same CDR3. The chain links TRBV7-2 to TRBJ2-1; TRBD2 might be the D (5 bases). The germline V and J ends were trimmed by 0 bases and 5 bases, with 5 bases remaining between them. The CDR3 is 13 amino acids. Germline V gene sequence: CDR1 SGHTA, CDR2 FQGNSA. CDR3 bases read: TGTGCCAGCAGCTTAGCGCGGGACAATGAG. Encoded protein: CASSLARDNE. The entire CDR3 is CASSLARDNEQFF. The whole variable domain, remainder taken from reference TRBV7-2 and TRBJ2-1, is GAGVSQSPSNKVTEKGKDVELRCDPISGHTALYWYRQSLGQGLEFLIYFQGNSAPDKSGLPSDRFSAERTGGSVSTLTIQRTQQEDSAVYLCASSLARDNEQFFGPGTRLTVL.

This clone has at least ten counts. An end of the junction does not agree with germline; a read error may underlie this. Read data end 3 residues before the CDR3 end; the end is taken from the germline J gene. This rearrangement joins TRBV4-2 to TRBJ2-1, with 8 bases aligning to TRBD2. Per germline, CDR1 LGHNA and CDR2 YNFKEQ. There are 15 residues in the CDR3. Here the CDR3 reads CASSQGAGGHNEQFF. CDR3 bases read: TGCGCCAGCAGCCAAGGTGCGGGAGGACACAATGAG.

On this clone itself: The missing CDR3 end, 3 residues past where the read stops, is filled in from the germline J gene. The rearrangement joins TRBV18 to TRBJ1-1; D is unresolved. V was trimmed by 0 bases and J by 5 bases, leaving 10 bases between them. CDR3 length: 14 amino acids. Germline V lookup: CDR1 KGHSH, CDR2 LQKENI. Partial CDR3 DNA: TGTGCCAGCTCACCACCAGATGTAAGGACTGAA. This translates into CASSPPDVRTE. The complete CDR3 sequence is CASSPPDVRTEAFF.

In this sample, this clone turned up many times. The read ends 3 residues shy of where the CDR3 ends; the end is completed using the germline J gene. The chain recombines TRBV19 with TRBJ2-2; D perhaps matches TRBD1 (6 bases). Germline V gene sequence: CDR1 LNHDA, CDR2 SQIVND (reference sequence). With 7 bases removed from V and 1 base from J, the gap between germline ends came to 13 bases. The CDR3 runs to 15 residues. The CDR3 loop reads CASTLGTQNTGELFF. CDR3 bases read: TGTGCCAGTACTCTCGGGACACAGAACACCGGGGAG.

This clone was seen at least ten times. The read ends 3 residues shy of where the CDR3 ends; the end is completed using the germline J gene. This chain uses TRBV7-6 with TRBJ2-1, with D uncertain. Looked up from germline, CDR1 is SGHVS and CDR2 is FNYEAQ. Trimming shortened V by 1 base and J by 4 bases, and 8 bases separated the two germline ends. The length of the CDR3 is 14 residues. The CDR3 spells CASSLGLDYNEQFF. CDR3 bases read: TGTGCCAGCAGCTTAGGGCTAGATTACAATGAG.

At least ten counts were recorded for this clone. Partial CDR3 DNA: TGTGCCAGCAGACTTACTAGTTCCTCCTACGAG. This translates into CASRLTSSSYE. The whole CDR3 region reads CASRLTSSSYEQYF. This chain uses TRBV4-2 with TRBJ2-7, with a possible D match to TRBD2 (5 bases). Coverage ceases 3 residues before the CDR3 finishes, and the germline J gene fills in the end. Germline V gene data show CDR1 as LGHNA and CDR2 as YNFKEQ. The CDR3 length is 14 residues. Trimming shortened V by 6 bases and J by 0 bases, and 12 bases separated the two germline ends.

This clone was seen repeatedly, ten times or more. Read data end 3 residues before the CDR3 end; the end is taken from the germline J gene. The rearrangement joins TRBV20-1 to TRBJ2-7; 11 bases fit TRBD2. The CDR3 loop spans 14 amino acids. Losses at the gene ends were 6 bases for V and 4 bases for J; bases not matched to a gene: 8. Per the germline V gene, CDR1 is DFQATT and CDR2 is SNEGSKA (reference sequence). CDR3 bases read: TGCAGTGCCACCTCAGGGACTAGCGGATACGAG. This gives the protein CSATSGTSGYE. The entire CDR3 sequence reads CSATSGTSGYEQYF.

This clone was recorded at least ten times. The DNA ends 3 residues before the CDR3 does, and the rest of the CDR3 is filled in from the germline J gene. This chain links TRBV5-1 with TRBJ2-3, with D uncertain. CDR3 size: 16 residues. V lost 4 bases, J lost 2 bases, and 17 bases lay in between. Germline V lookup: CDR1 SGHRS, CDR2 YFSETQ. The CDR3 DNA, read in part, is TGCGCCAGCAGCACCTCGGGTAACGCGAACACAGATACG. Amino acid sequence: CASSTSGNANTDT. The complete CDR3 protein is CASSTSGNANTDTQYF. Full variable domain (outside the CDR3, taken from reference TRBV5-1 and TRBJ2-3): KAGVTQTPRYLIKTRGQQVTLSCSPISGHRSVSWYQQTPGQGLQFLFEYFSETQRNKGNFPGRFSGRQFSNSRSEMNVSTLELGDSALYLCASSTSGNANTDTQYFGPGTRLTVL.

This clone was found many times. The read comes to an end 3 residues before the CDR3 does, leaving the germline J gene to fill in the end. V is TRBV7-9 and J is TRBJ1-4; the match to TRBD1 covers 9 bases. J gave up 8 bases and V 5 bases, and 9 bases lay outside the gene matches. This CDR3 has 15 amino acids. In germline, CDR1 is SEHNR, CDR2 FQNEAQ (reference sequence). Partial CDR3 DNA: TGTGCCAGCAGCGGCCGGACAGGGGATTCCGAAAAA. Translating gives CASSGRTGDSEK. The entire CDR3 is CASSGRTGDSEKLFF.

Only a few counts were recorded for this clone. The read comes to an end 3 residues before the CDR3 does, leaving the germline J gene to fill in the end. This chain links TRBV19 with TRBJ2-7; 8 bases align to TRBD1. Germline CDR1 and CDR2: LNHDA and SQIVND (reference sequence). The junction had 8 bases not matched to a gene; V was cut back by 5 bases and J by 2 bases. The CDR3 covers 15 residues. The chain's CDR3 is CASSPQTGATYEQYF. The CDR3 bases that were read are TGTGCCAGTAGTCCTCAGACAGGGGCCACCTACGAG.

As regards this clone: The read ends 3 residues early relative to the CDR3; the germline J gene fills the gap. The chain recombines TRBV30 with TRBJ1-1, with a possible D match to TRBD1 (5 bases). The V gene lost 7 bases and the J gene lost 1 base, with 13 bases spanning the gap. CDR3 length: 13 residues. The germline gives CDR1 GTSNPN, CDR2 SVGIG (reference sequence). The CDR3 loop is CASHNTGNTEAFF. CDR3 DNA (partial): TGTGCCTCCCATAATACAGGGAACACTGAA.

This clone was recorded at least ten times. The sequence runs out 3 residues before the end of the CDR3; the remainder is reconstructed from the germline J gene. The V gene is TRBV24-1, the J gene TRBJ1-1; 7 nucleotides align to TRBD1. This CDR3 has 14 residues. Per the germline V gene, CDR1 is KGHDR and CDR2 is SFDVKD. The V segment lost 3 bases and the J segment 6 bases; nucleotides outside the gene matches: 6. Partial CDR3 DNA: TGTGCCACCAGTGATCCCTCTAGGGGGCCTGAA. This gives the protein CATSDPSRGPE. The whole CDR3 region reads CATSDPSRGPEAFF.